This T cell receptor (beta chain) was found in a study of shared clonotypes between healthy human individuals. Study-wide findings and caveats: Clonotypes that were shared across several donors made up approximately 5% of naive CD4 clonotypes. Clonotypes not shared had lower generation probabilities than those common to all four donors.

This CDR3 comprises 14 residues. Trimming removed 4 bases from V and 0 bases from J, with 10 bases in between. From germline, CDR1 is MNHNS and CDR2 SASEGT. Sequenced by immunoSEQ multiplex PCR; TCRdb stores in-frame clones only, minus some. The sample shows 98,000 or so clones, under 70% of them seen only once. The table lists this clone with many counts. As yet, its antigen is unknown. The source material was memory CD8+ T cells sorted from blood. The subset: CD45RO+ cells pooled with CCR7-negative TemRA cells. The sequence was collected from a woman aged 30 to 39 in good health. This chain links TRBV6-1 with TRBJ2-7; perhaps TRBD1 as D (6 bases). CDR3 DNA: TGTGCCAGCAGTGGATTAGGGGGCTCCTACGAGCAGTACTTC. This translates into CASSGLGGSYEQYF.